This section outlines one TCR beta chain sequence together with its context. The antigen remains undetermined. PCR amplification relied on 60 Vbeta primers (plus 13 Jbeta primers). Method: immunoSEQ multiplex PCR; TCRdb's copy keeps in-frame clones and lacks some. The sample has some 160,000 clones; around nine tenths are singletons. The source of the sample is a study of cytomegalovirus exposure and HLA in healthy donors. V trimming: 4 bases; J trimming: 2 bases; junction bases outside the gene matches: 10. CDR1 SGHNT and CDR2 YENEEA come from the germline V gene. The CDR3 runs to 16 residues. Study findings and constraints: Another analysis was done later, and it associated over 15,000 TCR beta sequences with HLA alleles at 0.05 false discovery rate. TCR beta V- and J-gene trimming was later associated with a missense DCLRE1C variant.

Specimen: PBMCs. The chain carries TRBV11-3 and TRBJ2-7, with TRBD2 matching over 8 bases. This TCR was sampled from a woman aged 18 to 35 in good health and CMV-seronegative. For the CDR3, the DNA is TGTGCCAGCAGCTCGGGGGGGTCCCTAGCCCCCTACGAGCAGTACTTC. This encodes CASSSGGSLAPYEQYF.